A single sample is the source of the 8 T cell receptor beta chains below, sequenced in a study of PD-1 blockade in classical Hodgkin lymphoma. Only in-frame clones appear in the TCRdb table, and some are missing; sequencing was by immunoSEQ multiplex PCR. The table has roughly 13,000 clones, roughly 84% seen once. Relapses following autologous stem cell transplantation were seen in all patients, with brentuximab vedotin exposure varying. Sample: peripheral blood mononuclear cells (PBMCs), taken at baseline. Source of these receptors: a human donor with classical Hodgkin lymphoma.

In DNA form, the CDR3 reads TGCGCCAGCAGCCAAGATTACCAAGAGACCCAGTACTTC. Translating gives CASSQDYQETQYF. This chain links TRBV4-3 with TRBJ2-5; no clear D. V dropped 0 bases and J dropped 0 bases, with 2 bases sitting between them. There are 13 residues in the CDR3. Germline assignment: CDR1 LGHNA and CDR2 YSLEER.

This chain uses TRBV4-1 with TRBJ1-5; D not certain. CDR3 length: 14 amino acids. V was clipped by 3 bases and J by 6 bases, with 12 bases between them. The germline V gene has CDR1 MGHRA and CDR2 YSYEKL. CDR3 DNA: TGCGCCAGCAGCCAGTTGGACTGGTTTCAGCCCCAGCATTTT. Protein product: CASSQLDWFQPQHF.

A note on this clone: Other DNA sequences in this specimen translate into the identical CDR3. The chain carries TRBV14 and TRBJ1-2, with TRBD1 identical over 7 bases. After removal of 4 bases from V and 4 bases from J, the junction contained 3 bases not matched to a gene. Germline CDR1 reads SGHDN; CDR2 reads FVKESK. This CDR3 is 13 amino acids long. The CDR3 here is CASSRGTVYGYTF. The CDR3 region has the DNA TGTGCCAGCAGCCGAGGGACAGTCTATGGCTACACCTTC.

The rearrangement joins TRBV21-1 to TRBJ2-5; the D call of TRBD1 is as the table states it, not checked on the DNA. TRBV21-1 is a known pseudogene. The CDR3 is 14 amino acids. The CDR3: CASSNDRHQETQYF. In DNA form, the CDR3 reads TGTGCCAGCAGCAACGACAGACACCAAGAGACCCAGTACTTC.

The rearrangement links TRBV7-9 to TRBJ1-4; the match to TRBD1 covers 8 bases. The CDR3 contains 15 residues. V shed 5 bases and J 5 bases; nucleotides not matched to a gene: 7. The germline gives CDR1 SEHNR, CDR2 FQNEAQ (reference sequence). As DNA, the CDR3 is TGTGCCAGCAGCCCTCGGACAGGGAGAAATGAAAAACTGTTTTTT. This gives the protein CASSPRTGRNEKLFF.

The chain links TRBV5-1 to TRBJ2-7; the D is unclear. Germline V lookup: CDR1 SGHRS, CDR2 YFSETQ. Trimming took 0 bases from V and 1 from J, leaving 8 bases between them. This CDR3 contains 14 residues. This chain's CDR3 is CASSLGAPSYEQYF. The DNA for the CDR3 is TGCGCCAGCAGCTTGGGCGCCCCATCCTACGAGCAGTACTTC.

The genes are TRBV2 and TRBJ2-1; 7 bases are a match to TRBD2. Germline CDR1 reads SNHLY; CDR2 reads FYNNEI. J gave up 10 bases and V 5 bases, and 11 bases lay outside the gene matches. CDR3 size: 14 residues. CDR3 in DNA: TGTGCCAGCAGTTCCTTCCCGTCCGGGGGGGAGCAGTTCTTC. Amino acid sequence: CASSSFPSGGEQFF.

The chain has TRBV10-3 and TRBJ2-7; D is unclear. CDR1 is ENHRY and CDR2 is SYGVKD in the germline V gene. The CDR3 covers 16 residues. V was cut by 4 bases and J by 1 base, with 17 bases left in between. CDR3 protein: CAISAWGFSSSYEQYF. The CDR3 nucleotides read TGTGCCATCAGTGCCTGGGGATTCAGTAGTTCCTACGAGCAGTACTTC.